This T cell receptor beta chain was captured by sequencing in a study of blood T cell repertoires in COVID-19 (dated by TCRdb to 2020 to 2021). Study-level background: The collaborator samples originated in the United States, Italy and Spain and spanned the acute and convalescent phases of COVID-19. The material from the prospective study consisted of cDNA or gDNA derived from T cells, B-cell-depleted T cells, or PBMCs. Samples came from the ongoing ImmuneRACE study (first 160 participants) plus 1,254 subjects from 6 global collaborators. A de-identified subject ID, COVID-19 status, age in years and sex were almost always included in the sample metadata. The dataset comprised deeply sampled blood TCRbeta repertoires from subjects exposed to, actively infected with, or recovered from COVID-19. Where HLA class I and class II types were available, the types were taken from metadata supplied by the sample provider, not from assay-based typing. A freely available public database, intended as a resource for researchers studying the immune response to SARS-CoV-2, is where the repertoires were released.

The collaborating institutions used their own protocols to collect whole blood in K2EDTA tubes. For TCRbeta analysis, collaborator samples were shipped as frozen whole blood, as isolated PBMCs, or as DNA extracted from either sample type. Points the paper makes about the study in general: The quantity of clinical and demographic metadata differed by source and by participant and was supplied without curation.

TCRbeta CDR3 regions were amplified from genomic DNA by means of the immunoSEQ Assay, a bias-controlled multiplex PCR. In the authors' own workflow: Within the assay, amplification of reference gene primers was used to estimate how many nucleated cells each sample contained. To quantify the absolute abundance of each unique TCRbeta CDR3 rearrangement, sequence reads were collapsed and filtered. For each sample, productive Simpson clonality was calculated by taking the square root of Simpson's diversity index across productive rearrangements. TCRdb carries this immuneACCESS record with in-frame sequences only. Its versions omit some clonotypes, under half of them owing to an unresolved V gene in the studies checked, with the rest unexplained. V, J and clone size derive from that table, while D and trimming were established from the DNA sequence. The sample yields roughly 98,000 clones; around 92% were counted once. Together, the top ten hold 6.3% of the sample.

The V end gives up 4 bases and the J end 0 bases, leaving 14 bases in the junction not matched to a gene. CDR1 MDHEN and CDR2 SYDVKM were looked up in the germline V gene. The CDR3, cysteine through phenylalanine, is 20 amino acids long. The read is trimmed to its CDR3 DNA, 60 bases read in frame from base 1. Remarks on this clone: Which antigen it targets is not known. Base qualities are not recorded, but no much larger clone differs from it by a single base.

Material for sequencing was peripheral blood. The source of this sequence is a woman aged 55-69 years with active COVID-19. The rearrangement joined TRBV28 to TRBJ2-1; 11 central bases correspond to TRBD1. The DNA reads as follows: TGTGCCAGCAGTTCGTCCCGGAGGACAGGGGGCTTCGGCTCCTACAATGAGCAGTTCTTC. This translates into CASSSSRRTGGFGSYNEQFF. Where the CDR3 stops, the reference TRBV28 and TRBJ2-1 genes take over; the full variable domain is DVKVTQSSRYLVKRTGEKVFLECVQDMDHENMFWYRQDPGLGLRLIYFSYDVKMKEKGDIPEGYSVSREKKERFSLILESASTNQTSMYLCASSSSRRTGGFGSYNEQFFGPGTRLTVL.